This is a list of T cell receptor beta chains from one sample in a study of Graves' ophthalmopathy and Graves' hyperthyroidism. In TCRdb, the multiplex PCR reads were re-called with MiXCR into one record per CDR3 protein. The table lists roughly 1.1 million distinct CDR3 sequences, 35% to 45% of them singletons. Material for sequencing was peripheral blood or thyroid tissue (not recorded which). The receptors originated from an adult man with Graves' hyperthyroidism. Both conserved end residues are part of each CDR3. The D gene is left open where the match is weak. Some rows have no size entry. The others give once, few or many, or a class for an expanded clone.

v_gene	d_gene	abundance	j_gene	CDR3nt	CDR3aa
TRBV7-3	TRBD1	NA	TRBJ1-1	TGTGCCAGCAGGTCTGGGACAGGGATAGATATGAACACTGAAGCTTTCTTT	CASRSGTGIDMNTEAFF
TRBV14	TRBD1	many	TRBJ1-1	TGTGCCAGCAGCTTATGGAGGGGGCTAGACACTGAAGCTTTCTTT	CASSLWRGLDTEAFF
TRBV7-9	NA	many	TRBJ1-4	TGTGCCAGCAGCCCCAGAGGGTCAACTAATGAAAAACTGTTTTTT	CASSPRGSTNEKLFF
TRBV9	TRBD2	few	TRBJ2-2	TGTGCCAGCAGCACTAACGCCGGGACTAGTGATTTCCCCGGGGAGCTGTTTTTT	CASSTNAGTSDFPGELFF
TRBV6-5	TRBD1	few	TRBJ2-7	TGTGCCAGCAGAGACCCCCCGGGACAGGGGTACGAGCAGTACTTC	CASRDPPGQGYEQYF
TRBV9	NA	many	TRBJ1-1	TGTGCCAGCAGCGTAGGAGCCGAGGGCACTGAAGCTTTCTTT	CASSVGAEGTEAFF
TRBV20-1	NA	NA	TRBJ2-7	TGCAGTGCTGACCCCGGAGCAGGCGGTTACGAGCAGTACTTC	CSADPGAGGYEQYF
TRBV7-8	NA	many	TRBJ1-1	TGTGCCAGCAGCTTACGGGCCACCACTGAAGCTTTCTTT	CASSLRATTEAFF
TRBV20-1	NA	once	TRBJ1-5	TGCAGTGCTAGAAGAACAGAGTTACATAGCAATCAGCCCCAGCATTTT	CSARRTELHSNQPQHF
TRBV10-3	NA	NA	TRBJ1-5	TGTGCCATCAGTGAGGCAGGACTTAATCAGCCCCAGCATTTT	CAISEAGLNQPQHF
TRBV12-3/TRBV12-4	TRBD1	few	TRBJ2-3	TGTGCCAGCAGTGCCGGAAGGGACAGTTTCACAGATACGCAGTATTTT	CASSAGRDSFTDTQYF
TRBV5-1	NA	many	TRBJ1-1	TGCGCCAGCAGCCAAAGACGGGGGAACACTGAAGCTTTCTTT	CASSQRRGNTEAFF
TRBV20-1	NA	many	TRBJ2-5	TGCAGTGCTAGAGACGAGACCCAGTACTTC	CSARDETQYF
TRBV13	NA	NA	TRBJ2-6	TGTGCCAGCAGCCGAGACGACTCGGGGGCCAACGTCCTGACTTTC	CASSRDDSGANVLTF
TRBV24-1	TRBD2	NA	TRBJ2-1	TGTGCCACCAGTGATCGGGGAGGGCTAGCCGGGACCAATGAGCAGTTCTTC	CATSDRGGLAGTNEQFF
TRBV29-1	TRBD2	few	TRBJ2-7	TGCAGCGTTGACGCCGGGACTAGCGGGAGTTCCTACGAGCAGTACTTC	CSVDAGTSGSSYEQYF
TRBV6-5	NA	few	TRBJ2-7	TGTGCCAGCAGAATAGGGACACCCTACGAGCAGTACTTC	CASRIGTPYEQYF
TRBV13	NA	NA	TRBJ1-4	TGTGCCAGCAGCACCCAACAGGGAAATGAAAAACTGTTTTTT	CASSTQQGNEKLFF
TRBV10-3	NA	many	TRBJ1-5	TGTGCCATCCGGGAGGGGGTTACGTGGCCCCAGCATTTT	CAIREGVTWPQHF
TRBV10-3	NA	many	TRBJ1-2	TGTGCCAGCAGCCACTTGGAGGGGGGCCCCTATGGCTACACCTTC	CASSHLEGGPYGYTF
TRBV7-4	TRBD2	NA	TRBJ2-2	TGTGCCAGCAGCTTAGCGACTAGCGGGAGGATGGGCACCGGGGAGCTGTCTTGG	CASSLATSGRMGTGELSW
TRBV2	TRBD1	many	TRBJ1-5	TGTGCCAGCAGAGACCGAGGACAGGGTCAGCCCCAGCATTTT	CASRDRGQGQPQHF
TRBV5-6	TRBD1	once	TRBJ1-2	TGTGCCAGCCAGGCAGGGGGCTTTCAAGGCTACACCTTC	CASQAGGFQGYTF
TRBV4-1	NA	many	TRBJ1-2	TGCGCCAGCAGCCCCGAAAGGGGTCCCCGTGGCTACACCTTC	CASSPERGPRGYTF
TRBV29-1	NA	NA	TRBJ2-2	TGCAGCGTCTCGGTTGGGGGGTCGGGCACCGGGGAGCTGTTTTTT	CSVSVGGSGTGELFF
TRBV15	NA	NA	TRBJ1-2	TGTGCCACCAGCAGAGATCCCAGGGGCAGTACCTATGGCTACACCTTC	CATSRDPRGSTYGYTF
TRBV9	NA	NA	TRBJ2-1	TGTGCCAGCAGCGTAGAGGGGGAGTACAATGAGCAGTTCTTC	CASSVEGEYNEQFF
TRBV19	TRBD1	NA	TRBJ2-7	TGTGCCAGTAGTATGGCGACAGGGGGTTCCTACGAGCAGTACTTC	CASSMATGGSYEQYF
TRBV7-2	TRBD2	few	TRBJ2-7	TGTGCCAGCAGCCCCACTAGCGGGAGGGACCTGAGCTCCTACGAGCAGTACTTC	CASSPTSGRDLSSYEQYF
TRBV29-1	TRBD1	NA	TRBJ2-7	TGCAGCGTTGCGAGGCCAGGGGGCTCGTACGAGCAGTACTTC	CSVARPGGSYEQYF
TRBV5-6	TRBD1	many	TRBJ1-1	TGTGCCAGCAGCTTGGGCAGGGGGAAGACTGAAGCTTTCTTT	CASSLGRGKTEAFF
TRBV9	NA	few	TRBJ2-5	TGTGCCAGCAGCGTAAACTCGGGCGTACCCCAAGAGACCCAGTACTTC	CASSVNSGVPQETQYF
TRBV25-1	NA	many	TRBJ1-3	TGTGCCAGCAGTGAAGGCTACCGGAGGAACACCATATATTTT	CASSEGYRRNTIYF
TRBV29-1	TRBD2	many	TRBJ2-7	TGCAGCGTTCGACTAGCGAACTCCTACGAGCAGTACTTC	CSVRLANSYEQYF
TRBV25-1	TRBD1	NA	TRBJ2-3	TGTGCCAGCAGTGAGGCCGGGACAGGGAGGACCACAGATACGCAGTATTTT	CASSEAGTGRTTDTQYF
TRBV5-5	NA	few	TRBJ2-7	TGTGCCAGCAGCTTGGCAGGCGGACAGTCTTTCTACGAGCAGTACTTC	CASSLAGGQSFYEQYF
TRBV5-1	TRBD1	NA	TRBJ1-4	TGTGCCAGCAGCCACCGGGACAGCGACGAAAAACTGTTTTTT	CASSHRDSDEKLFF
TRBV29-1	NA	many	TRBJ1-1	TGCAGCGTTGAAGGTCGGGAAAAGAAGGGTGAAGCTTTCTTT	CSVEGREKKGEAFF
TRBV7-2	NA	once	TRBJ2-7	TGTGCCAGCAGCTTAGTATCCGGGACTCCCAGCTCCTACGAGCAGTACTTC	CASSLVSGTPSSYEQYF
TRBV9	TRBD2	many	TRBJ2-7	TGTGCCAGCAGCGTAGCCCCCGGGACTAGCGGCGAGCAGTACTTC	CASSVAPGTSGEQYF
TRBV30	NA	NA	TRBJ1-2	TGTGCCTGGAGTGTACCAGGGCTTCTCTATGGCTACACCTTC	CAWSVPGLLYGYTF
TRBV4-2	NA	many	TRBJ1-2	TGTGCCAGCAGCCCGATGAAGGGTGGGGCGACTAACTATGGCTACACCTTC	CASSPMKGGATNYGYTF
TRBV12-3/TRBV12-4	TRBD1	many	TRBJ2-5	TGTGCCAGCAGACGACAGGGGGCGCATCAGACCCAGTACTTC	CASRRQGAHQTQYF
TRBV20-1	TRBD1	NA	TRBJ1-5	TGCAGTGCTAGAGACGTGACAGGGGGCGGCCACGAGCATTTT	CSARDVTGGGHEHF
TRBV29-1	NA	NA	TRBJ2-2	TGCAGCGCCGTGGTCGGGGTAGGCGGGGAGCTGTTTTTT	CSAVVGVGGELFF